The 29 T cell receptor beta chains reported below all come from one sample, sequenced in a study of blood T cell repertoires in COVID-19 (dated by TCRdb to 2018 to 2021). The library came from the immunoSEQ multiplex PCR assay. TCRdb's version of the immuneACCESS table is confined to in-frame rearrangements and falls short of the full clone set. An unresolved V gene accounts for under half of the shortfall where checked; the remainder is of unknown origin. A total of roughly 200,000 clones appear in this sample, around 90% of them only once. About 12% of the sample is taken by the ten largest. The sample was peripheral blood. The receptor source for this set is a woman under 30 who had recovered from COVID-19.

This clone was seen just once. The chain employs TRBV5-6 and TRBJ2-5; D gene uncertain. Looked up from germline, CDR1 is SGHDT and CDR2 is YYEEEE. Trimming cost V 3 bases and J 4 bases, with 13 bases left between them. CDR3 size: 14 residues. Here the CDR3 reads CASSSGSTRETQYF. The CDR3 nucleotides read TGTGCCAGCAGCTCAGGATCGACCAGAGAGACCCAGTACTTC. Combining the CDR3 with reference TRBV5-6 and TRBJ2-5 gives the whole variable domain DAGVTQSPTHLIKTRGQQVTLRCSPKSGHDTVSWYQQALGQGPQFIFQYYEEEERQRGNFPDRFSGHQFPNYSSELNVNALLLGDSALYLCASSSGSTRETQYFGPGTRLLVL.

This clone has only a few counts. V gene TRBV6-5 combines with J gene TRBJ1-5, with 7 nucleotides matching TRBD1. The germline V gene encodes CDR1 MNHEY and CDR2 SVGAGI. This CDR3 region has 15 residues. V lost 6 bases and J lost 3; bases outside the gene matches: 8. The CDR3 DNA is TGTGCCAGCAGCCCCTTCAGGGGGACCAATCAGCCCCAGCATTTT. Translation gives CASSPFRGTNQPQHF.

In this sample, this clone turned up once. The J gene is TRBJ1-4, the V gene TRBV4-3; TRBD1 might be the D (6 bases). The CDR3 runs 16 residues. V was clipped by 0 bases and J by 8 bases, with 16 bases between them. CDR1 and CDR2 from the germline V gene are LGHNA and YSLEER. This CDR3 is CASSQDRSGGGEKLFF. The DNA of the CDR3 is TGCGCCAGCAGCCAAGATAGGTCGGGGGGCGGAGAAAAACTGTTTTTT.

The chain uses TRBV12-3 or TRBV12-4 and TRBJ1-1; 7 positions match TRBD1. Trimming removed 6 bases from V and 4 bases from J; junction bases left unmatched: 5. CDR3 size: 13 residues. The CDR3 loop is CASRPGTATEAFF. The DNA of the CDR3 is TGTGCCAGCAGACCAGGGACAGCCACTGAAGCTTTCTTT.

CDR3 bases: TGCGCCAGCAGCCAAGTCCCAGGGCCCACCTACGAGCAGTACTTC. As protein: CASSQVPGPTYEQYF. The chain is built from TRBV4-3 and TRBJ2-7, with a tentative D call TRBD1 (5 bases). The germline gives CDR1 LGHNA, CDR2 YSLEER. This CDR3 region has 15 residues. V was clipped by 1 base and J by 2 bases, with 12 bases between them.

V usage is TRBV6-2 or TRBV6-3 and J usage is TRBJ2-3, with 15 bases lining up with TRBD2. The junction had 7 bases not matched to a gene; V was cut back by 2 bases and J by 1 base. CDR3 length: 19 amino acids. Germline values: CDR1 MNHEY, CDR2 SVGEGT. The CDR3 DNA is TGTGCCAGCAGTTACGGTTCTGGACTAGCGGGAGGGCGCACAGATACGCAGTATTTT. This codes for CASSYGSGLAGGRTDTQYF.

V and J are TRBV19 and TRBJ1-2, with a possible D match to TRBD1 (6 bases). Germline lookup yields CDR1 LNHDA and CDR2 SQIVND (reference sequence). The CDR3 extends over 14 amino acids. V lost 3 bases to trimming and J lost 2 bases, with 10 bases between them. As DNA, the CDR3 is TGTGCCAGTAGTATGGGCGGGGGCAACTATGGCTACACCTTC. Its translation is CASSMGGGNYGYTF.

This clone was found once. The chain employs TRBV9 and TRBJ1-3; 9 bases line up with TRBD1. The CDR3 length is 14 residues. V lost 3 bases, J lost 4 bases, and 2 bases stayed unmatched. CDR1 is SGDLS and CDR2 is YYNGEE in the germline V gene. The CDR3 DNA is TGTGCCAGCAGCGGGGGACAGGGAGGAAACACCATATATTTT. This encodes CASSGGQGGNTIYF.

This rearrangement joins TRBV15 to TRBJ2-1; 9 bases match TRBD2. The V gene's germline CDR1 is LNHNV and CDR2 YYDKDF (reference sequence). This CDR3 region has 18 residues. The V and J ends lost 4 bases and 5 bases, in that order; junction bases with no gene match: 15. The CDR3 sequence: CATSTANLAGRYHNEQFF. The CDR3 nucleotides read TGTGCCACCAGCACAGCGAATCTAGCGGGAAGGTATCACAATGAGCAGTTCTTC.

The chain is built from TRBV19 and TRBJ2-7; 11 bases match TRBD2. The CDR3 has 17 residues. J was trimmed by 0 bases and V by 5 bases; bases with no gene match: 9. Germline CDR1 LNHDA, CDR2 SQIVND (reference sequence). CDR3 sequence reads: CASSSLAGGTDSYEQYF. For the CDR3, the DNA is TGTGCCAGTAGTTCCCTAGCGGGAGGAACAGACTCCTACGAGCAGTACTTC. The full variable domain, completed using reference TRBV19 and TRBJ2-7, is DGGITQSPKYLFRKEGQNVTLSCEQNLNHDAMYWYRQDPGQGLRLIYYSQIVNDFQKGDIAEGYSVSREKKESFPLTVTSAQKNPTAFYLCASSSLAGGTDSYEQYFGPGTRLTVT.

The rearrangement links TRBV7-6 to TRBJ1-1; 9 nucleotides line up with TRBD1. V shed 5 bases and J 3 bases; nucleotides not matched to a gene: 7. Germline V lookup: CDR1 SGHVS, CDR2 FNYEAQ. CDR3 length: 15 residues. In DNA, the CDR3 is TGTGCCAGCAGCGGGGGGGGACAGGGAGACACTGAAGCTTTCTTT. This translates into CASSGGGQGDTEAFF.

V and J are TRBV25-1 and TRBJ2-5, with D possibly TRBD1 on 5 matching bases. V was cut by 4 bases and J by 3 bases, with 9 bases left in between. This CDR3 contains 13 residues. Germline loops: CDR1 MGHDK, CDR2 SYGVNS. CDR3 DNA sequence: TGTGCCAGCAGTGGGACACTTAAAGAGACCCAGTACTTC. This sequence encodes CASSGTLKETQYF.

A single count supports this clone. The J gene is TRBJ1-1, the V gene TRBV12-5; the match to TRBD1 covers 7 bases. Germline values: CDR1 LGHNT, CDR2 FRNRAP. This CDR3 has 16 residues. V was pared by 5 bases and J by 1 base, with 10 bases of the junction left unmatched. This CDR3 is CASGLEIYRGNTEAFF. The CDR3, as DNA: TGTGCTAGTGGTCTGGAAATTTACAGGGGGAACACTGAAGCTTTCTTT.

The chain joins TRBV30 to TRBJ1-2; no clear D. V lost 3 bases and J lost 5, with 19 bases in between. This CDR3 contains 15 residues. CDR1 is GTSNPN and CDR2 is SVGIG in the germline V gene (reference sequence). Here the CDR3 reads CAWSENEGPQYGYTF. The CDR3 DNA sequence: TGTGCCTGGAGCGAAAACGAAGGCCCACAGTATGGCTACACCTTC.

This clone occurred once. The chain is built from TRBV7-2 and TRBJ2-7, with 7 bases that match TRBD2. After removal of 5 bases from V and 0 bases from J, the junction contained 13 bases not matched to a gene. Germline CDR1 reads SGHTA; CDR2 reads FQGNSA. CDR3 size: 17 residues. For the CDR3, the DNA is TGTGCCAGCAGCCCATCCCGGAACAGCGGGGACTCCTACGAGCAGTACTTC. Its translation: CASSPSRNSGDSYEQYF.

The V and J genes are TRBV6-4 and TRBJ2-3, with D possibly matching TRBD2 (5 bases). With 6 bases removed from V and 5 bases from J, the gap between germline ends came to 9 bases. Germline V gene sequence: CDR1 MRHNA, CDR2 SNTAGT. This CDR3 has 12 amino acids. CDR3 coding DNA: TGTGCCAGCAGCGGGGATGGAGATACGCAGTATTTT. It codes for CASSGDGDTQYF.

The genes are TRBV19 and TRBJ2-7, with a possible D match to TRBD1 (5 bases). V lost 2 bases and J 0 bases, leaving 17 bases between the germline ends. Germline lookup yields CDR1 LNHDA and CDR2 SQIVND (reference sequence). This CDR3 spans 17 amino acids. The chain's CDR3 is CASSIKPQTAYSYEQYF. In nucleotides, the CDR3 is TGTGCCAGTAGTATAAAGCCCCAGACAGCTTACTCCTACGAGCAGTACTTC.

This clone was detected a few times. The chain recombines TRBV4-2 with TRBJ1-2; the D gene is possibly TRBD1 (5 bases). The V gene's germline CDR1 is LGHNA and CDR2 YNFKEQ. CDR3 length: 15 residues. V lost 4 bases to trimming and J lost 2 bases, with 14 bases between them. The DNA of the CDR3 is TGTGCCAGCAGCCCGAATGCAGACAGAAACTATGGCTACACCTTC. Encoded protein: CASSPNADRNYGYTF.

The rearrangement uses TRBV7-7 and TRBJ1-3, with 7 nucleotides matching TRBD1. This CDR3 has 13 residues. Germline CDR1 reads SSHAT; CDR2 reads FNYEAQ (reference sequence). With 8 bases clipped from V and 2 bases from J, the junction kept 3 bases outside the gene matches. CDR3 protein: CASGGTAGNTIYF. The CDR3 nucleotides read TGTGCCAGCGGTGGGACAGCTGGAAACACCATATATTTT.

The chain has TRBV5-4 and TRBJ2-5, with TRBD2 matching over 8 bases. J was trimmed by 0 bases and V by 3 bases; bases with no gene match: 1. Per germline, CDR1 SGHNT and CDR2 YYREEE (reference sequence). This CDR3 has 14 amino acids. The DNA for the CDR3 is TGTGCCAGCAGCTCACTAGCGGACCAAGAGACCCAGTACTTC. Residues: CASSSLADQETQYF.

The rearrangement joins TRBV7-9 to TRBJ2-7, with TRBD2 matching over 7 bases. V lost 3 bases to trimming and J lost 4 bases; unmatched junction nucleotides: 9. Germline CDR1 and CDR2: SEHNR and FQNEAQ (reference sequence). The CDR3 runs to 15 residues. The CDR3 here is CASSFDGEGRYEQYF. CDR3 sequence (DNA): TGTGCCAGCAGCTTTGATGGGGAGGGCCGGTACGAGCAGTACTTC.

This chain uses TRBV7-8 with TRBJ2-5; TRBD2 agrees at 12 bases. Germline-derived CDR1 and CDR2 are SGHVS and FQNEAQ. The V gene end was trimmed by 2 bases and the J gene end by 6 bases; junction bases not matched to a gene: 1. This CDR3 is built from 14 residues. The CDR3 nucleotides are TGTGCCAGCAGCTTAACTAGCGGGAGGAAGACCCAGTACTTC. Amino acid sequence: CASSLTSGRKTQYF. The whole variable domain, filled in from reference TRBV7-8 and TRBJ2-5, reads GAGVSQSPRYKVAKRGQDVALRCDPISGHVSLFWYQQALGQGPEFLTYFQNEAQLDKSGLPSDRFFAERPEGSVSTLKIQRTQQEDSAVYLCASSLTSGRKTQYFGPGTRLLVL.

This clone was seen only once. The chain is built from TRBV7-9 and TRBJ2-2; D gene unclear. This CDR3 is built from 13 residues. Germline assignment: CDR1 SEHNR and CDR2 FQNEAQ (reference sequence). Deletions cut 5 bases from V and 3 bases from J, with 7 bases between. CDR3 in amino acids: CASSMTDTGELFF. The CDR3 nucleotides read TGTGCCAGCAGCATGACTGACACCGGGGAGCTGTTTTTT.

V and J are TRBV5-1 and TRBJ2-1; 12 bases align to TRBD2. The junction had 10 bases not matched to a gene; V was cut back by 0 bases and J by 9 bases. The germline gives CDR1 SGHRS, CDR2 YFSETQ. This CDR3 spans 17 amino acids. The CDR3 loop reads CASSLELAGGPEGEQFF. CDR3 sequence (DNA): TGCGCCAGCAGCTTGGAGCTAGCGGGAGGGCCGGAGGGTGAGCAGTTCTTC.

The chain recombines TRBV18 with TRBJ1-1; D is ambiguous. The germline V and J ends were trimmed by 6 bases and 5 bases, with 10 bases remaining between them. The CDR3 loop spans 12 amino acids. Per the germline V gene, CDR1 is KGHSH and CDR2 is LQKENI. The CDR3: CASSADGTEAFF. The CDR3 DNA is TGTGCCAGCTCCGCCGACGGGACTGAAGCTTTCTTT.

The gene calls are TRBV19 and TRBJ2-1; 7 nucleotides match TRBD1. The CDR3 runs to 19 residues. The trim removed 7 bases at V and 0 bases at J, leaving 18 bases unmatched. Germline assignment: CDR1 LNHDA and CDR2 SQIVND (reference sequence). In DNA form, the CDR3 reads TGTGCCAGTATAGCCGGTCGAGGGGGCGGCCGGGGCTCCTACAATGAGCAGTTCTTC. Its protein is CASIAGRGGGRGSYNEQFF.

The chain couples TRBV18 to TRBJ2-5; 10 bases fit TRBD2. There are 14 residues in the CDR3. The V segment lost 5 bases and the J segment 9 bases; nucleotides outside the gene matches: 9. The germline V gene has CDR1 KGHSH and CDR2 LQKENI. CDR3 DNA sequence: TGTGCCAGCTCAAGGACTAGCGGACCTTTGCCCCAGTACTTC. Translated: CASSRTSGPLPQYF.

The CDR3 DNA reads as TGTGCCAGCAGTGGATCCGGGACTAGCACTTCCTACGAGCAGTACTTC. Encoded protein: CASSGSGTSTSYEQYF. V gene TRBV25-1 combines with J gene TRBJ2-7, with 9 bases lining up with TRBD2. CDR3 length equals 16 residues. Germline-derived CDR1 and CDR2 are MGHDK and SYGVNS. The V segment lost 4 bases and the J segment 1 base; nucleotides outside the gene matches: 8.

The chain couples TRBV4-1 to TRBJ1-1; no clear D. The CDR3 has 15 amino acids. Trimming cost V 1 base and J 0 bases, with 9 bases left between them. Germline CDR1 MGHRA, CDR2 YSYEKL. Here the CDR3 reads CASSQAGFMNTEAFF. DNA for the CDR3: TGCGCCAGCAGCCAAGCGGGATTTATGAACACTGAAGCTTTCTTT.